A selection of T cell receptor beta chains follows, all from one sample in a study of cytomegalovirus exposure and HLA in healthy donors. TCRdb keeps only in-frame clones here, not all; method: immunoSEQ multiplex PCR. Of 150,000 to 200,000 clones in the sample, approximately 80% were seen once. Material: PBMCs. These receptors all stem from a woman in her thirties or forties in good health and CMV-seronegative. Both conserved end residues are part of each CDR3. The order of the fields is J gene, V gene, CDR3 protein.

J gene: TRBJ1-2; V gene: TRBV5-1; CDR3 protein: CASSWGQGDGYTF
J gene: TRBJ2-3; V gene: TRBV9; CDR3 protein: CASSPSTVTDTQYF
J gene: TRBJ2-1; V gene: TRBV30; CDR3 protein: CAWSVGQSSYNEQFF
J gene: TRBJ2-3; V gene: TRBV11-2; CDR3 protein: CASSLGSLRTDTQYF
J gene: TRBJ1-4; V gene: TRBV4-3; CDR3 protein: CASSQRGGEKLFF
J gene: TRBJ1-1; V gene: TRBV9; CDR3 protein: CASSVVVGQNTEAFF
J gene: TRBJ2-5; V gene: TRBV11-3; CDR3 protein: CASSLVSSGRQETQYF
J gene: TRBJ2-2; V gene: TRBV11-3; CDR3 protein: CASSLGSRHSNTGELFF
J gene: TRBJ2-1; V gene: TRBV7-3; CDR3 protein: CASSPFGTFNEQFF
J gene: TRBJ2-3; V gene: TRBV19; CDR3 protein: CASSLRLSADTQYF
J gene: TRBJ2-7; V gene: TRBV29-1; CDR3 protein: CSVATGSGSYEQYF
J gene: TRBJ2-3; V gene: TRBV4-2; CDR3 protein: CASSQEVYPLNTQYF
J gene: TRBJ2-3; V gene: TRBV7-9; CDR3 protein: CASSLIGGGSTDTQYF
J gene: TRBJ2-2; V gene: TRBV5-1; CDR3 protein: CASSGQGALGEELFF
J gene: TRBJ1-5; V gene: TRBV7-2; CDR3 protein: CASSLADLRGEPQHF
J gene: TRBJ1-3; V gene: TRBV7-2; CDR3 protein: CASSLGPSAGNTIYF
J gene: TRBJ2-1; V gene: TRBV5-4; CDR3 protein: CASSLRLAGGDEQFF
J gene: TRBJ2-5; V gene: TRBV4-3; CDR3 protein: CASSQEKVESETRETQYF
J gene: TRBJ2-1; V gene: TRBV19; CDR3 protein: CASRSQGTSGYNEQFF
J gene: TRBJ1-5; V gene: TRBV7-2; CDR3 protein: CASSLAPGGGNQPQHF
J gene: TRBJ1-2; V gene: TRBV2; CDR3 protein: CASSEADRGYGYTF
J gene: TRBJ1-2; V gene: TRBV11-1; CDR3 protein: CASSQDSWGYTF
J gene: TRBJ2-1; V gene: TRBV2; CDR3 protein: CASSDAPQAWADEQFF
J gene: TRBJ2-5; V gene: TRBV7-9; CDR3 protein: CASSVAGGVETQYF
J gene: TRBJ2-5; V gene: TRBV4-2; CDR3 protein: CASSQDTRETQYF
J gene: TRBJ2-3; V gene: TRBV6-1; CDR3 protein: CASSESAGTTDTQYF
J gene: TRBJ1-1; V gene: TRBV6-5; CDR3 protein: CASTDLRGGRTEAFF
J gene: TRBJ2-7; V gene: TRBV9; CDR3 protein: CASSNRVGTYEQYF
J gene: TRBJ2-2; V gene: TRBV7-2; CDR3 protein: CASSLVQYTGELFF
J gene: TRBJ2-2; V gene: TRBV5-6; CDR3 protein: CASSALGQGGTGELFF
J gene: TRBJ2-2; V gene: TRBV6-1; CDR3 protein: CASSERAGGPTGELFF
J gene: TRBJ1-5; V gene: TRBV6-1; CDR3 protein: CASRARGGRQPQHF
J gene: TRBJ2-5; V gene: TRBV2; CDR3 protein: CASSVALAGETQYF
J gene: TRBJ2-2; V gene: TRBV5-4; CDR3 protein: CASSLQQGASTGELFF
J gene: TRBJ2-3; V gene: TRBV2; CDR3 protein: CASRDYTDTQYF
J gene: TRBJ2-1; V gene: TRBV19; CDR3 protein: CASSQSGSGSRDEQFF
J gene: TRBJ2-2; V gene: TRBV6-4; CDR3 protein: CASRQGANTGELFF
J gene: TRBJ2-1; V gene: TRBV7-8; CDR3 protein: CASSGQGDYNEQFF
J gene: TRBJ1-5; V gene: TRBV19; CDR3 protein: CATKSRSNQPQHF
J gene: TRBJ1-1; V gene: TRBV7-9; CDR3 protein: CASSTGQGRSEAFF
J gene: TRBJ1-3; V gene: TRBV11-3; CDR3 protein: CASSLQGGTGNTIYF
J gene: TRBJ2-5; V gene: TRBV6-5; CDR3 protein: CASTGAGAGKTQYF
J gene: TRBJ2-5; V gene: TRBV6-1; CDR3 protein: CASSDQPGQGKETQYF
J gene: TRBJ2-6; V gene: TRBV19; CDR3 protein: CASSRQNRGGLAGGANVLTF
J gene: TRBJ2-1; V gene: TRBV4-3; CDR3 protein: CASSQHGGLADNEQFF